This T cell receptor beta chain was sequenced for a study of T cells in Graves' hyperthyroidism and ophthalmopathy. Study-wide background: Specimen type is peripheral blood, collected at initial diagnosis prior to any treatment. Whole-study results and caveats: By a 13 V-J model, ophthalmopathy was set apart from stable hyperthyroidism.

Amplification of TCR beta CDR3 regions used RNA as the template. Primed by the HTBI set, a first-round RT-PCR was run on the TCR CDR3. In TCRdb, the multiplex PCR reads were re-called with MiXCR into one record per CDR3 protein. The sample yields fewer than 700,000 distinct CDR3 sequences, 16% seen once. CDR1 is SGHTA, CDR2 FQGNSA, per germline. V was pared by 3 bases and J by 2 bases, with 11 bases between. This CDR3 is built from 14 residues. Stable hyperthyroidism: no ophthalmopathy progression over 18 months of follow-up. Hyperthyroidism had been newly diagnosed in patients aged 18 to 65, and its duration was under 2 months. This clonotype has ten or more counts. Its cognate antigen is unknown.

The V and J genes are TRBV7-2 and TRBJ2-7; D is ambiguous. The clonotype originates from a woman aged 30 to 39 with Graves' hyperthyroidism. The source material was blood. The chain's CDR3 is CASSLGLRTYEQYF. The CDR3 DNA reads TGTGCCAGCAGCTTGGGTTTGCGAACCTACGAGCAGTACTTC.